This T cell receptor beta chain was sequenced in a study of T cell changes during pregnancy in multiple sclerosis. The CDR3 runs 16 residues. Looked up from germline, CDR1 is MDHEN and CDR2 is SYDVKM. V shed 7 bases and J 3 bases; nucleotides not matched to a gene: 9. The data were produced by immunoSEQ multiplex PCR, yet TCRdb's version contains in-frame clones alone and is incomplete. The sample includes approximately 100,000 clones, around 93% of them seen just once. The rearrangement joins TRBV28 to TRBJ2-6, with 7 bases fitting TRBD1. The sequencing here drew on peripheral blood, taken before pregnancy. The clonotype originates from a female donor with multiple sclerosis, enrolled in a pregnancy study. CDR3 sequence reads: CASNARGRLGANVLTF. The CDR3 nucleotides are TGTGCCAGCAACGCAAGGGGGCGGCTTGGGGCCAACGTCCTGACTTTC.